This T cell receptor (beta chain) was captured by sequencing in a study of blood T cell repertoires in COVID-19. Study summary: There were acute and convalescent COVID-19 samples, and they came from the United States, Italy and Spain.

The CDR3 loop spans 17 amino acids. Trimming left V 3 bases short and J 6 bases short, with 24 bases between. CDR1 and CDR2 from the germline V gene are LNHDA and SQIVND (reference sequence). Libraries were prepared by immunoSEQ multiplex PCR; TCRdb keeps only in-frame clonotypes and omits some of them. The profile shows approximately 150,000 clones, over 70% of them singletons. The sample consisted of peripheral blood. The V call is TRBV19, the J call TRBJ2-7, with D perhaps TRBD1 (6 bases). This receptor was taken from a woman in her seventies who had recovered from COVID-19. CDR3 protein: CASSMVGTSFLPGEQYF. The CDR3 bases are TGTGCCAGTAGTATGGTTGGGACATCGTTTCTTCCCGGCGAGCAGTACTTC. The whole variable domain, remainder taken from reference TRBV19 and TRBJ2-7, is DGGITQSPKYLFRKEGQNVTLSCEQNLNHDAMYWYRQDPGQGLRLIYYSQIVNDFQKGDIAEGYSVSREKKESFPLTVTSAQKNPTAFYLCASSMVGTSFLPGEQYFGPGTRLTVT.